Shown below are 19 T cell receptor beta chains from a single sample sequenced in a study of blood T cells in healthy people across ages. With a J-beta primer mix and a sample-barcoded 5' primer, a second PCR ran roughly 6 to 12 cycles. TCRdb re-analysed the 5' RACE reads in MiXCR, keeping a single row per CDR3 protein. The sample yields about 1.5 million distinct CDR3 sequences, roughly 45% seen once. Sequences were obtained from blood. The receptors shown here come from a woman aged 18-35 years in good health.

About this clonotype: The junction differs from germline at one of its ends, possibly a read error. The chain uses TRBV9 and TRBJ2-3; 8 bases match TRBD2. Per the germline V gene, CDR1 is SGDLS and CDR2 is YYNGEE. The CDR3 sequence is 15 residues long. CDR3 in amino acids: CASSLRLASTDAQYF. CDR3 DNA sequence: TGTGCCAGCAGCTTGAGACTAGCGAGCACAGATGCGCAGTATTTT.

This chain uses TRBV21-1 with TRBJ1-5. TRBV21-1 is tagged as a pseudogene. The CDR3 is 17 amino acids. This CDR3 is CASSETGPQGRHQPQHF. The CDR3 DNA reads TGTGCCAGCAGCGAAACCGGGCCTCAGGGCCGCCATCAGCCCCAGCATTTT.

This clonotype has at least ten counts. The chain couples TRBV15 to TRBJ1-5; D remains unclear. The CDR3 has 12 residues. Germline lookup yields CDR1 LNHNV and CDR2 YYDKDF (reference sequence). Trimming removed 1 base at V and 11 bases at J, with 9 bases between. Written as DNA, the CDR3 is TGTGCCACCAGCAGAGGTTCTTTGACCCAGCATTTT. This gives the protein CATSRGSLTQHF. Filled out from reference TRBV15 and TRBJ1-5, the complete variable domain reads DAMVIQNPRYQVTQFGKPVTLSCSQTLNHNVMYWYQQKSSQAPKLLFHYYDKDFNNEADTPDNFQSRRPNTSFCFLDIRSPGLGDTAMYLCATSRGSLTQHFGDGTRLSIL.

The CDR3 loop is CASSLGSGGNNEQFF. The DNA for the CDR3 is TGTGCCAGCAGCTTAGGCTCGGGCGGAAACAATGAGCAGTTCTTC. The chain is built from TRBV13 and TRBJ2-1, with D uncertain. This CDR3 spans 15 amino acids. Germline CDR1 PRHDT, CDR2 FYEKMQ (reference sequence). V was pared by 0 bases and J by 5 bases, with 11 bases between. The whole variable domain, remainder taken from reference TRBV13 and TRBJ2-1, is AAGVIQSPRHLIKEKRETATLKCYPIPRHDTVYWYQQGPGQDPQFLISFYEKMQSDKGSIPDRFSAQQFSDYHSELNMSSLELGDSALYFCASSLGSGGNNEQFFGPGTRLTVL.

This clonotype was picked up a small number of times. The chain couples TRBV20-1 to TRBJ2-5; 8 nucleotides line up with TRBD2. V lost 5 bases to trimming and J lost 5 bases; unmatched junction nucleotides: 28. This CDR3 is built from 20 residues. The V gene's germline CDR1 is DFQATT and CDR2 SNEGSKA (reference sequence). The CDR3 DNA reads as TGCAGTGCTTTGCCATCCGTAGCGGGGCCACTATTCCGATGGTGGGAGACCCAGTACTTC. It codes for CSALPSVAGPLFRWWETQYF.

CDR3 bases: TGTGCCAGCAGTGAAAAGGACAGGGTGAGCAATCAGCCCCAGCATTTT. Amino acids: CASSEKDRVSNQPQHF. The gene calls are TRBV25-1 and TRBJ1-5; TRBD1 aligns across 8 bases. The V gene end was trimmed by 2 bases and the J gene end by 1 base; junction bases not matched to a gene: 4. Germline loops: CDR1 MGHDK, CDR2 SYGVNS. This CDR3 comprises 16 residues. Combining the CDR3 with reference TRBV25-1 and TRBJ1-5 gives the whole variable domain EADIYQTPRYLVIGTGKKITLECSQTMGHDKMYWYQQDPGMELHLIHYSYGVNSTEKGDLSSESTVSRIRTEHFPLTLESARPSHTSQYLCASSEKDRVSNQPQHFGDGTRLSIL.

This clonotype turned up a few times. The V gene is TRBV29-1, the J gene TRBJ2-5; D unclear. CDR1 is SQVTM and CDR2 is ANQGSEA in the germline V gene. The CDR3 is made up of 14 amino acids. Trimming took 0 bases from V and 11 from J, leaving 19 bases between them. DNA of the CDR3: TGCAGCGTTGAAGAAAGCGTGGTAGTTTATGAGCAGTACTTC. Translating gives CSVEESVVVYEQYF.

This sequence joins TRBV29-1 and TRBJ2-4; 7 nucleotides match TRBD1. The germline V gene has CDR1 SQVTM and CDR2 ANQGSEA. There are 16 residues in the CDR3. The ends lost 4 bases at V and 0 bases at J; junction bases unmatched: 9. Here the CDR3 DNA reads TGCAGCGTTGTAAGGGGACAGCCTCTAGCCAAAAACATTCAGTACTTC. This gives the protein CSVVRGQPLAKNIQYF.

There are a few counts of this clonotype. The chain has TRBV10-3 and TRBJ1-2; D call uncertain. V was trimmed by 0 bases and J by 7 bases, leaving 9 bases between them. The CDR3 is made up of 13 amino acids. The germline V gene encodes CDR1 ENHRY and CDR2 SYGVKD. The CDR3 nucleotides read TGTGCCATCAGTGAGTCCGAGGCTTCTGGCTACACCTTC. It yields the protein CAISESEASGYTF.

The chain employs TRBV12-3 or TRBV12-4 and TRBJ1-4; D call uncertain. V gave up 4 bases and J gave up 7 bases, with 7 bases separating them. The CDR3 runs to 12 residues. CDR3 residues: CASSSPSEKLFF. DNA of the CDR3: TGTGCCAGCAGTTCCCCCAGTGAAAAACTGTTTTTT.

This clonotype was counted only a few times. The chain couples TRBV25-1 to TRBJ2-7; 9 bases map to TRBD1. This CDR3 has 14 amino acids. The germline V gene has CDR1 MGHDK and CDR2 SYGVNS. Unmatched junction bases numbered 9, after V lost 5 bases and J lost 7 bases. CDR3 amino acids: CASSPPGTGWEQYF. The CDR3 region has the DNA TGTGCCAGCAGTCCTCCGGGGACAGGGTGGGAGCAGTACTTC.

V is TRBV14 and J is TRBJ1-3, with 8 positions matching TRBD1. The CDR3 contains 16 residues. Germline-derived CDR1 and CDR2 are SGHDN and FVKESK. The V gene end was trimmed by 1 base and the J gene end by 4 bases; junction bases not matched to a gene: 6. The CDR3: CASSQAGTGLGNTIYF. Written as DNA, the CDR3 is TGTGCCAGCAGCCAAGCCGGGACAGGTTTGGGAAACACCATATATTTT.

The rearrangement uses TRBV4-1 and TRBJ1-4; D is undetermined. The CDR3 runs to 16 residues. The V and J ends lost 3 bases and 3 bases respectively, with 14 bases between them. Germline V gives CDR1 MGHRA, CDR2 YSYEKL. CDR3 loop: CASSQGSQASNEKLFF. The CDR3 DNA is TGCGCCAGCAGCCAGGGATCCCAAGCCTCTAATGAAAAACTGTTTTTT.

The J gene is TRBJ1-2, the V gene TRBV7-9, with 7 bases aligning to TRBD1. CDR3 length: 18 amino acids. Germline CDR1 and CDR2: SEHNR and FQNEAQ (reference sequence). J lost 1 base, V lost 4 bases, and 15 bases had no gene match. Here the CDR3 reads CASSSNRDSERYNYGYTF. Here the CDR3 DNA reads TGTGCCAGCAGCTCGAATCGGGACAGCGAGCGATATAACTATGGCTACACCTTC.

This clonotype appeared a few times. This chain connects TRBV5-1 to TRBJ2-7; tentative D call: TRBD2 (6 bases). This CDR3 has 16 amino acids. Germline lookup yields CDR1 SGHRS and CDR2 YFSETQ. The V and J ends lost 4 bases and 2 bases respectively, with 19 bases between them. CDR3 coding DNA: TGCGCCAGCAGCCGCCCCTGGGACTGGGGAGCCTACGAGCAGTACTTC. Translating it yields CASSRPWDWGAYEQYF.

Comments on this clonotype: One junction end does not reproduce the germline sequence, and a read error may be involved. V gene TRBV2 combines with J gene TRBJ1-6, with D tentatively TRBD1 (5 bases). The CDR3 length is 14 residues. Germline-derived CDR1 and CDR2 are SNHLY and FYNNEI. The CDR3 is CASLADSGNSPPHF. CDR3 in DNA: TGTGCCAGCTTGGCAGACAGCGGGAATTCACCCCCCCACTTT.

This clonotype was recorded at least ten times. The V and J genes are TRBV10-3 and TRBJ1-1; D is unclear. V was clipped by 3 bases and J by 3 bases, with 8 bases between them. The length of the CDR3 is 13 residues. CDR1 and CDR2 (germline): ENHRY, SYGVKD. CDR3 sequence reads: CAISDLVDTEAFF. The CDR3 nucleotides are TGTGCCATCAGTGATCTGGTGGACACTGAAGCTTTCTTT.

This chain links TRBV20-1 with TRBJ2-1; 7 nucleotides agree with TRBD1. Germline V gene lookup returns CDR1 DFQATT and CDR2 SNEGSKA (reference sequence). Trimming at V came to 0 bases and at J to 4 bases, leaving 15 bases not matched to a gene. The CDR3 runs to 18 residues. This chain's CDR3 is CSARDQGDSADRYNEQFF. CDR3 sequence (DNA): TGCAGTGCTAGAGATCAGGGGGACAGCGCCGACAGATACAATGAGCAGTTCTTC.

About this clonotype itself: A much larger clone differs from this one at a single base, so this may be a read error. V is TRBV29-1 and J is TRBJ2-3; D may be TRBD1 (6 bases). The ends were cut back, 7 bases at V and 1 base at J, with 18 bases in the middle. Germline values: CDR1 SQVTM, CDR2 ANQGSEA. This CDR3 is built from 15 residues. The CDR3 here is CSASDRPGGTDTQYF. CDR3 bases: TGCAGCGCCAGCGACCGGCCAGGGGGCACAGATACGCAGTATTTT.